These 29 T cell receptor beta chains originate from one sample sequenced in a study of OX40 agonist ivuxolimab in advanced cancers. Sequencing used immunoSEQ multiplex PCR; TCRdb keeps in-frame clones, though not all of them. The sample lists 65,000 to 90,000 clones, approximately 80% occurring once. This material consisted of CD4+ or CD8+ T cells sorted from blood, taken in a trial of the OX40 agonist ivuxolimab. The receptors come from an adult with an advanced solid tumor such as melanoma, head and neck, liver or kidney cancer.

The CDR3, as DNA: TGTGCCAGCAGTGCAACCCAGGGACAGATGAACACTGAAGCTTTCTTT. It is translated as CASSATQGQMNTEAFF. V gene TRBV28 combines with J gene TRBJ1-1, with 7 bases matching TRBD1. V dropped 5 bases and J dropped 0; count of bases not matched to a gene: 9. Germline V gene sequence: CDR1 MDHEN, CDR2 SYDVKM. This CDR3 region has 16 residues.

This clone was detected a few times. This chain joins TRBV15 and TRBJ2-6; D uncertain. With 0 bases removed from V and 0 bases from J, the gap between germline ends came to 9 bases. CDR3 length equals 17 residues. Germline-derived CDR1 and CDR2 are LNHNV and YYDKDF (reference sequence). CDR3 loop: CATSREGSNSGANVLTF. CDR3 nucleotide sequence: TGTGCCACCAGCAGAGAAGGCTCAAACTCTGGGGCCAACGTCCTGACTTTC.

This rearrangement joins TRBV6-5 to TRBJ1-1, with D uncertain. Trimming left V 4 bases short and J 7 bases short, with 13 bases between. There are 13 residues in the CDR3. Per the germline V gene, CDR1 is MNHEY and CDR2 is SVGAGI. CDR3 sequence (DNA): TGTGCCAGCAGTTCCGGCAAGCCGCTTGAAGCTTTCTTT. It translates to CASSSGKPLEAFF.

The chain has TRBV2 and TRBJ1-2, with D uncertain. The CDR3 runs to 12 residues. V lost 1 base, J lost 7 bases, and 7 bases lay in between. Germline CDR1 SNHLY, CDR2 FYNNEI. The CDR3 nucleotides read TGTGCCAGCAGTGAAGAAGGCCTTGGCTACACCTTC. Residues: CASSEEGLGYTF.

The chain links TRBV2 to TRBJ2-1, with 10 bases matching TRBD1. Germline values: CDR1 SNHLY, CDR2 FYNNEI. The CDR3 is made up of 18 amino acids. V trimming: 5 bases; J trimming: 1 base; junction bases outside the gene matches: 11. The CDR3 sequence is CASSSRQGASGSYNEQFF. The CDR3 region has the DNA TGTGCCAGCAGTAGCCGACAGGGGGCGAGTGGGTCCTACAATGAGCAGTTCTTC. Supplemented by reference TRBV2 and TRBJ2-1, the full variable domain reads EPEVTQTPSHQVTQMGQEVILRCVPISNHLYFYWYRQILGQKVEFLVSFYNNEISEKSEIFDDQFSVERPDGSNFTLKIRSTKLEDSAMYFCASSSRQGASGSYNEQFFGPGTRLTVL.

The V gene is TRBV6-1, the J gene TRBJ2-3; TRBD2 aligns across 8 bases. Germline lookup yields CDR1 MNHNS and CDR2 SASEGT. CDR3 length: 14 amino acids. Trimming at V came to 4 bases and at J to 1 base, leaving 1 base not matched to a gene. The CDR3 DNA is TGTGCCAGCAGTGTGACTAGCGGCACAGATACGCAGTATTTT. This sequence encodes CASSVTSGTDTQYF.

The J gene is TRBJ1-2, the V gene TRBV10-3; D is uncertain. This CDR3 has 15 amino acids. Germline V CDR1 and CDR2: ENHRY, SYGVKD. The V gene lost 0 bases and the J gene lost 1 base, with 9 bases spanning the gap. CDR3 sequence reads: CAISESVELNYGYTF. CDR3 nucleotide sequence: TGTGCCATCAGTGAGTCGGTAGAACTTAACTATGGCTACACCTTC.

The chain has TRBV6-1 and TRBJ2-7; TRBD1 or TRBD2 may be the D gene (6 bases each). CDR1 is MNHNS and CDR2 is SASEGT in the germline V gene. Trimming removed 6 bases from V and 3 bases from J, with 15 bases in between. The CDR3 has 14 amino acids. CDR3 region: CASSGGTFGYEQYV. Written as DNA, the CDR3 is TGTGCCAGCAGCGGCGGGACATTTGGCTACGAGCAGTACGTC.

The gene calls are TRBV10-3 and TRBJ2-2; tentative D call: TRBD2 (5 bases). Trimming shortened V by 3 bases and J by 5 bases, and 13 bases separated the two germline ends. The length of the CDR3 is 15 residues. Germline-derived CDR1 and CDR2 are ENHRY and SYGVKD. CDR3 bases: TGTGCCATCAGTGACAGAGGGTTGGAAACCGGGGAGCTGTTTTTT. This gives the protein CAISDRGLETGELFF.

This clone was seen only a few times. The chain combines TRBV7-6 with TRBJ1-4; D uncertain. CDR1 SGHVS and CDR2 FNYEAQ come from the germline V gene. The CDR3 runs to 11 residues. Trimming pared 2 bases from V and 7 bases from J, leaving 2 bases between. This CDR3 reads CASSLTEKLFF. The CDR3 DNA reads TGTGCCAGCAGCTTAACTGAAAAACTGTTTTTT. The full variable domain, in which reference TRBV7-6 and TRBJ1-4 provide the parts outside the CDR3, is GAGVSQSPRYKVTKRGQDVALRCDPISGHVSLYWYRQALGQGPEFLTYFNYEAQQDKSGLPNDRFSAERPEGSISTLTIQRTEQRDSAMYRCASSLTEKLFFGSGTQLSVL.

This chain's CDR3 is CASSQEAENTIYF. As DNA, the CDR3 is TGTGCCAGCAGCCAAGAAGCGGAAAACACCATATATTTT. The chain has TRBV4-2 and TRBJ1-3, with D hard to call. CDR3 length equals 13 residues. V was trimmed by 0 bases and J by 6 bases, leaving 6 bases between them. CDR1 LGHNA and CDR2 YNFKEQ come from the germline V gene.

The J gene is TRBJ2-7, the V gene TRBV15, with a possible D match to TRBD2 (5 bases). Trimming removed 1 base from V and 2 bases from J, with 15 bases in between. This CDR3 is 16 amino acids long. Per the germline V gene, CDR1 is LNHNV and CDR2 is YYDKDF (reference sequence). CDR3 nucleotide sequence: TGTGCCACCAGCAGAGGGCGCGCGGGTACGGCCTACGAGCAGTACTTC. This gives the protein CATSRGRAGTAYEQYF.

The V gene is TRBV10-3, the J gene TRBJ2-3; D is possibly TRBD1 (6 bases). V was clipped by 2 bases and J by 2 bases, with 11 bases between them. In germline, CDR1 is ENHRY, CDR2 SYGVKD. The CDR3 runs to 15 residues. CDR3 in amino acids: CAISEGDTTTDTQYF. The CDR3, as DNA: TGTGCCATCAGTGAGGGGGACACTACCACAGATACGCAGTATTTT.

The V and J genes are TRBV4-2 and TRBJ2-3, with a possible D match to TRBD2 (6 bases). The V and J ends lost 4 bases and 0 bases respectively, with 20 bases between them. The CDR3 is 18 residues long. From germline, CDR1 is LGHNA and CDR2 YNFKEQ. CDR3 in DNA: TGTGCCAGCAGCCTAGAAGGTGGAGAGGGGACTAGCACAGATACGCAGTATTTT. This encodes CASSLEGGEGTSTDTQYF.

This clone was counted a few times. The chain carries TRBV7-2 and TRBJ1-1; D may be TRBD1 (6 bases). Per germline, CDR1 SGHTA and CDR2 FQGNSA. V was cut by 5 bases and J by 8 bases, with 24 bases left in between. The CDR3 consists of 16 residues. The chain's CDR3 is CASSPPRGGGLREAFF. CDR3 coding DNA: TGTGCCAGCAGCCCCCCCCGGGGGGGCGGCCTCAGGGAAGCTTTCTTT.

CDR3 region: CASSEYVGNYGYTF. The CDR3 coding sequence is TGTGCCAGCAGTGAATATGTAGGGAACTATGGCTACACCTTC. The V call is TRBV25-1, the J call TRBJ1-2; D remains unclear. The CDR3 loop spans 14 amino acids. Germline lookup yields CDR1 MGHDK and CDR2 SYGVNS. With 0 bases removed from V and 2 bases from J, the gap between germline ends came to 7 bases.

The rearrangement uses TRBV4-1 and TRBJ2-5; D may be TRBD1 or TRBD2 (5 bases each). Germline V CDR1 and CDR2: MGHRA, YSYEKL. The CDR3 covers 16 residues. V gave up 1 base and J gave up 4 bases, with 16 bases separating them. The CDR3 loop is CASSQVGDGWLETQYF. The CDR3 coding sequence is TGCGCCAGCAGCCAAGTGGGGGACGGGTGGCTAGAGACCCAGTACTTC.

The chain combines TRBV9 with TRBJ2-5; TRBD1 is a possible D gene (6 bases). The CDR3 loop spans 12 amino acids. Germline loops: CDR1 SGDLS, CDR2 YYNGEE. Trimming stripped 5 bases from V and 3 bases from J, with 8 bases between. CDR3 sequence reads: CASSRTEETQYF. In DNA form, the CDR3 reads TGTGCCAGCAGTAGGACAGAAGAGACCCAGTACTTC.

This chain joins TRBV11-2 and TRBJ2-6, with 9 bases fitting TRBD1. J was trimmed by 0 bases and V by 5 bases; bases with no gene match: 5. This CDR3 spans 17 amino acids. In germline, CDR1 is SGHAT, CDR2 FQNNGV. In nucleotides, the CDR3 is TGTGCCAGCAGCCGAGGGACAGGGTACTCTGGGGCCAACGTCCTGACTTTC. Residues: CASSRGTGYSGANVLTF.

V gene TRBV9 combines with J gene TRBJ1-3, with a tentative D call TRBD1 (5 bases). CDR1 is SGDLS and CDR2 is YYNGEE in the germline V gene. V was shortened by 0 bases and J by 0 bases, with 16 bases between the two germline ends. The length of the CDR3 is 18 residues. The CDR3 nucleotides are TGTGCCAGCAGCGTAGGCGGCTGGGACGGTACCTCTGGAAACACCATATATTTT. This codes for CASSVGGWDGTSGNTIYF.

The rearrangement joins TRBV5-1 to TRBJ1-5; tentatively, D is TRBD1 (5 bases). The V gene lost 0 bases and the J gene lost 5 bases, with 12 bases spanning the gap. This CDR3 is built from 15 residues. Germline V gene data show CDR1 as SGHRS and CDR2 as YFSETQ. CDR3 DNA: TGCGCCAGCAGCTTGGGGGGCAGGGAGGATCAGCCCCAGCATTTT. Its translation: CASSLGGREDQPQHF.

J is TRBJ2-2 and V is TRBV11-3; 9 positions match TRBD2. There are 16 residues in the CDR3. The V gene end was trimmed by 7 bases and the J gene end by 1 base; junction bases not matched to a gene: 7. Germline assignment: CDR1 SGHNT and CDR2 YENEEA. CDR3 sequence (DNA): TGTGCCAGCAAACGACTAGCGGAAGTGAACACCGGGGAGCTGTTTTTT. Amino acids: CASKRLAEVNTGELFF.

The V and J genes are TRBV4-1 and TRBJ1-4; weak D call: TRBD1 (5 bases). The germline gives CDR1 MGHRA, CDR2 YSYEKL. Between the trimmed V and J ends, which lost 2 bases and 0 bases, there was a span of 10 bases. The length of the CDR3 is 16 residues. The CDR3 DNA reads as TGCGCCAGCAGCCAATTAGGGACTGCAACTAATGAAAAACTGTTTTTT. Its protein product is CASSQLGTATNEKLFF.

J is TRBJ1-2 and V is TRBV19; D is ambiguous. CDR3 length: 14 amino acids. From germline, CDR1 is LNHDA and CDR2 SQIVND (reference sequence). The V end lost 5 bases, the J end lost 5 bases, and 15 bases lay between the germline ends. The CDR3 loop reads CASSARNSLYGYTF. The CDR3, as DNA: TGTGCCAGTAGTGCCCGGAACAGTCTATATGGCTACACCTTC.

The chain couples TRBV7-6 to TRBJ1-1, with TRBD1 matching 9 bases. The CDR3 spans 13 residues. CDR1 is SGHVS and CDR2 is FNYEAQ in the germline V gene. V lost 5 bases, J lost 7 bases, and 5 bases stayed unmatched. The CDR3 spells CASSPSDRGEAFF. The CDR3 DNA is TGTGCCAGCAGCCCCTCGGACAGGGGTGAAGCTTTCTTT.

The chain couples TRBV19 to TRBJ2-2, with 8 bases identical to TRBD1. The CDR3 is 14 residues long. V trimming: 6 bases; J trimming: 4 bases; junction bases outside the gene matches: 4. CDR1 LNHDA and CDR2 SQIVND come from the germline V gene (reference sequence). The CDR3 spells CASSDRGGTGELFF. CDR3 sequence (DNA): TGTGCCAGTAGCGACAGGGGTGGCACCGGGGAGCTGTTTTTT. The full variable domain, rest sourced from reference TRBV19 and TRBJ2-2, is DGGITQSPKYLFRKEGQNVTLSCEQNLNHDAMYWYRQDPGQGLRLIYYSQIVNDFQKGDIAEGYSVSREKKESFPLTVTSAQKNPTAFYLCASSDRGGTGELFFGEGSRLTVL.

The chain is built from TRBV4-3 and TRBJ2-6; 7 bases fit TRBD1. Losses at the gene ends were 4 bases for V and 1 base for J; bases not matched to a gene: 7. CDR3 size: 17 residues. Germline lookup yields CDR1 LGHNA and CDR2 YSLEER. CDR3 in DNA: TGCGCCAGCAGCCGAGGGGGCTTGTCGTCTGGGGCCAACGTCCTGACTTTC. This codes for CASSRGGLSSGANVLTF.

This rearrangement joins TRBV6-5 to TRBJ2-7; a weak D match, TRBD2 (5 bases). CDR1 and CDR2 (germline): MNHEY, SVGAGI. V lost 6 bases, J lost 2 bases, and 14 bases lay in between. CDR3 length equals 14 residues. CDR3 sequence: CASSVEAGPYEQYF. CDR3 DNA sequence: TGTGCCAGCAGCGTGGAGGCAGGTCCCTACGAGCAGTACTTC.

The chain joins TRBV5-4 to TRBJ1-2; D call uncertain. The V end lost 9 bases, the J end lost 0 bases, and 12 bases lay between the germline ends. From germline, CDR1 is SGHNT and CDR2 YYREEE (reference sequence). The CDR3 length is 13 residues. The CDR3 bases are TGTGCCACCGCGGGGAATGCTAACTATGGCTACACCTTC. Amino acids: CATAGNANYGYTF.